Listed below are T cell receptor beta chains from one sample, sequenced in a study of T cells in localized non-small cell lung cancer. Clones were read by immunoSEQ multiplex PCR, and TCRdb kept only the in-frame ones, dropping some. The table lists around 15,000 clones, around 83% of them singletons. The sample consisted of peripheral blood, taken before any cancer treatment. The origin of the receptors is a woman between 40 and 69 years old with stage I lung adenocarcinoma. Each CDR3 is given with its conserved first and last residue. D genes are given only for firm matches. Clone size is shown for a subset of rows, as once, few, many or a class of expanded clone.

clone size,J gene,V gene,D gene,CDR3 protein,CDR3 DNA
.,TRBJ1-5,TRBV28,.,CASSLAMGSNNQPQHF,TGTGCCAGCAGCCTAGCTATGGGTAGTAACAATCAGCCCCAGCATTTT
.,TRBJ2-7,TRBV7-2,TRBD1,CASSSIPGQGVHEQYF,TGTGCCAGCAGCTCTATACCGGGACAGGGGGTCCACGAGCAGTACTTC
.,TRBJ2-3,TRBV2,TRBD2,CASSETSGGAGTDTQYF,TGTGCCAGCAGTGAAACTAGCGGGGGGGCCGGCACAGATACGCAGTATTTT
.,TRBJ1-6,TRBV9,.,CASSVGHSLSPLHF,TGTGCCAGCAGCGTTGGGCACTCCCTTTCACCCCTCCACTTT
.,TRBJ1-2,TRBV6-5,.,CASSAGTNGYTF,TGTGCCAGCAGTGCCGGGACAAATGGCTACACCTTC
.,TRBJ2-7,TRBV18,.,CASSPTGGKQYF,TGTGCCAGCTCACCAACAGGAGGGAAGCAGTACTTC
.,TRBJ2-5,TRBV4-1,TRBD2,CASSQWSGGTQETQYF,TGCGCCAGCAGCCAGTGGAGCGGGGGGACCCAAGAGACCCAGTACTTC
few,TRBJ1-1,TRBV4-1,TRBD1,CASAGQGLVDTEAFF,TGCGCCAGCGCGGGACAGGGCCTCGTAGACACTGAAGCTTTCTTT
.,TRBJ2-7,TRBV27,TRBD1,CASSSPGQTIYEQYF,TGTGCCAGCAGTTCCCCGGGACAGACTATCTACGAGCAGTACTTC
.,TRBJ1-4,TRBV7-9,.,CASSSDTLQWNEKLFF,TGTGCCAGCAGCTCCGACACACTGCAATGGAATGAAAAACTGTTTTTT
.,TRBJ2-7,TRBV29-1,TRBD2,CSVLLAGSYYEQYF,TGCAGCGTTTTATTAGCGGGGTCTTACTACGAGCAGTACTTC
.,TRBJ2-3,TRBV9,.,CASSVTSRTDTQYF,TGTGCCAGCAGCGTAACCAGCCGGACAGATACGCAGTATTTT
.,TRBJ1-2,TRBV11-3,.,CAPTAQSLGPGFSGYTF,TGTGCCCCAACCGCTCAATCGCTAGGGCCAGGGTTCTCTGGCTACACCTTC
.,TRBJ2-1,TRBV7-9,.,CASSFVVAGYNEQFF,TGTGCCAGCAGCTTCGTGGTAGCAGGCTACAATGAGCAGTTCTTC
.,TRBJ1-2,TRBV6-5,.,CASRTSNYGYTF,TGTGCCAGCAGGACAAGTAACTATGGCTACACCTTC
.,TRBJ1-3,TRBV11-3,.,CASSLYGAGSGNTIYF,TGTGCCAGCAGCTTATACGGGGCCGGCTCTGGAAACACCATATATTTT
.,TRBJ1-1,TRBV11-3,TRBD1,CASSLGTGGRAFF,TGTGCCAGCAGCTTAGGGACAGGGGGCCGGGCTTTCTTT
.,TRBJ1-2,TRBV7-2,TRBD1,CASSLPQGARGYTF,TGTGCCAGCAGCCTTCCACAGGGGGCACGTGGCTACACCTTC
.,TRBJ2-1,TRBV6-5,.,CASSYSGGASYNEQFF,TGTGCCAGCAGTTACTCGGGGGGGGCCTCCTACAATGAGCAGTTCTTC
.,TRBJ2-3,TRBV6-6,.,CASSYSEQGAPGYF,TGTGCCAGCAGTTACTCGGAGCAAGGGGCTCCGGGGTATTTT
few,TRBJ1-6,TRBV13,TRBD1,CASSNYRQGSSYNSPLHF,TGTGCCAGCAGCAACTACCGACAGGGAAGCTCCTATAATTCACCCCTCCACTTT
.,TRBJ1-5,TRBV11-2,.,CASSSGRLNQPQHF,TGTGCCAGCAGCTCCGGCAGGCTCAATCAGCCCCAGCATTTT
.,TRBJ2-2,TRBV7-6,TRBD1,CASSLAGLGQGGRTGELFF,TGTGCCAGCAGCTTAGCGGGATTGGGACAGGGGGGACGTACCGGGGAGCTGTTTTTT
few,TRBJ1-1,TRBV6-1,.,CASSEGAENTEAFF,TGTGCCAGCAGTGAAGGGGCGGAGAACACTGAAGCTTTCTTT
few,TRBJ1-1,TRBV7-9,.,CASSFFVGRVNTEAFF,TGTGCCAGCAGCTTTTTTGTAGGCAGGGTGAACACTGAAGCTTTCTTT
once,TRBJ2-2,TRBV7-9,.,CASSLGIGWNTGELFF,TGTGCCAGCAGCTTAGGAATAGGGTGGAACACCGGGGAGCTGTTTTTT
.,TRBJ2-2,TRBV5-6,.,CASSSQAPGELFF,TGTGCCAGCAGCTCGCAGGCTCCCGGGGAGCTGTTTTTT
once,TRBJ2-7,TRBV5-4,.,CASNPGGFSESYEQYF,TGTGCCAGCAACCCCGGGGGCTTTTCTGAATCCTACGAGCAGTACTTC
.,TRBJ1-2,TRBV7-2,.,CASSRGQGANYGYTF,TGTGCCAGCAGCCGAGGGCAGGGAGCTAACTATGGCTACACCTTC
.,TRBJ2-5,TRBV19,.,CASSIRETQYF,TGTGCCAGTAGTATACGGGAGACCCAGTACTTC
.,TRBJ1-6,TRBV28,.,CASSYPGSSYNSPLHF,TGTGCCAGCAGTTATCCGGGGAGCTCCTATAATTCACCCCTCCACTTT
.,TRBJ1-3,TRBV7-8,.,CASSLEGSASSGNTIYF,TGTGCCAGCAGCTTAGAGGGCAGTGCTTCCTCTGGAAACACCATATATTTT
.,TRBJ1-2,TRBV9,.,CASSVNPRINYGYTF,TGTGCCAGCAGCGTAAACCCCCGGATTAACTATGGCTACACCTTC
.,TRBJ2-2,TRBV11-2,.,CASSPQQGQNTGELFF,TGTGCCAGCAGCCCTCAACAGGGACAGAACACCGGGGAGCTGTTTTTT
.,TRBJ1-1,TRBV30,.,CAWSRDRGAFF,TGTGCCTGGAGTCGGGACCGTGGGGCTTTCTTT
.,TRBJ2-1,TRBV7-8,.,CASSLVREKNYNEQFF,TGTGCCAGCAGCTTAGTACGGGAGAAGAATTACAATGAGCAGTTCTTC
.,TRBJ1-1,TRBV5-1,TRBD1,CASSASRTGAGDTEAFF,TGCGCCAGCAGCGCCTCAAGGACAGGGGCAGGTGACACTGAAGCTTTCTTT
.,TRBJ2-7,TRBV7-3,.,CASSPRAASAYEQYF,TGTGCCAGCAGCCCAAGGGCCGCTTCGGCCTACGAGCAGTACTTC
.,TRBJ1-1,TRBV4-1,TRBD1,CASSQAGGRTEAFF,TGCGCCAGCAGCCAAGCAGGGGGCCGGACTGAAGCTTTCTTT
.,TRBJ1-5,TRBV19,TRBD1,CASTNPTGFNQPQHF,TGTGCCAGTACCAACCCGACAGGGTTCAATCAGCCCCAGCATTTT
.,TRBJ2-1,TRBV6-5,TRBD1,CASSAGTGGGNEQFF,TGTGCCAGCAGTGCCGGGACAGGGGGAGGAAATGAGCAGTTCTTC
few,TRBJ2-7,TRBV5-1,.,CASSTGWGHRAYEQYF,TGCGCCAGCAGTACTGGTTGGGGTCATAGAGCCTACGAGCAGTACTTC
.,TRBJ2-3,TRBV2,.,CASRERVFTDTQYF,TGTGCCAGCAGGGAGCGGGTGTTCACAGATACGCAGTATTTT
.,TRBJ2-7,TRBV19,.,CASSISVLRDEQYF,TGTGCCAGTAGTATTTCGGTGCTGAGGGACGAGCAGTACTTC
.,TRBJ2-4,TRBV19,.,CASSIRDTTAKNIQYF,TGTGCCAGTAGTATAAGGGACACAACAGCCAAAAACATTCAGTACTTC
.,TRBJ2-7,TRBV18,.,CASSPGQGQGQYF,TGTGCCAGCTCACCAGGGCAGGGTCAGGGGCAGTACTTC
.,TRBJ1-4,TRBV7-9,.,CASSSRTAEEKLFF,TGTGCCAGCAGCTCCCGGACCGCGGAAGAAAAACTGTTTTTT
.,TRBJ2-5,TRBV15,.,CATSRGVAQETQYF,TGTGCCACCAGCAGAGGGGTAGCCCAAGAGACCCAGTACTTC
.,TRBJ2-1,TRBV9,.,CASTPVGSYNEQFF,TGTGCCAGCACCCCGGTGGGTTCCTACAATGAGCAGTTCTTC
.,TRBJ1-2,TRBV7-2,.,CASSRGDALYGYTF,TGTGCCAGCAGCCGAGGGGACGCCCTCTATGGCTACACCTTC
once,TRBJ2-3,TRBV7-2,TRBD2,CASSLAHRTSGGARTDTQYF,TGTGCCAGCAGCTTAGCGCATAGGACTAGCGGGGGGGCCAGGACAGATACGCAGTATTTT
.,TRBJ1-2,TRBV19,.,CASSIRGTANYGYTF,TGTGCCAGTAGTATACGGGGCACGGCTAACTATGGCTACACCTTC
few,TRBJ1-2,TRBV27,.,CASSARPVVYGYTF,TGTGCCAGCAGTGCGAGACCAGTCGTCTATGGCTACACCTTC
.,TRBJ2-4,TRBV28,.,CASMATRFAKNIQYF,TGTGCCAGCATGGCCACTAGATTCGCCAAAAACATTCAGTACTTC